This TCR beta chain was found in a study of post-analysis software for immune sequencing data (dated by TCRdb to about 2015). Regarding the complete study: Relapsing-remitting, secondary progressive and progressive-relapsing multiple sclerosis were recorded as disease courses, and subtype annotation was lacking for some patients. The multiple sclerosis patient repertoires were compared with 11 previously published healthy control repertoires from donors aged roughly 6 to 27 years. A subset of samples was prepared in parallel using single-end sample barcoding, then pooled and co-amplified after Illumina adapter ligation.

TCR beta repertoires were profiled from peripheral blood of more than ten young patients with multiple sclerosis to demonstrate the VDJtools post-analysis software. The patients with multiple sclerosis were children and adolescents between about 6 and 17 years of age. Of note for this clonotype: What this receptor recognizes is not known. No much larger clone exists at a distance of one base, and base qualities are not known.

Via the germline V gene, CDR1 is MNHEY and CDR2 SVGAGI. Including the terminal cysteine and phenylalanine, the CDR3 comprises 13 residues. Of the read, only the CDR3 DNA is kept; its 39 bases are in frame from base 1. The protocol used for the library was PCR. Data came from an Illumina HiSeq 2500. To reduce PCR and sequencing biases, unique molecular identifiers were built into the TCR beta cDNA libraries. Every 1 to 10 million input T cells yielded approximately 500,000 cDNA molecules, meaning each molecule approximated one T cell. The patient libraries were prepared and sequenced using the same protocol as the earlier healthy control dataset. Within a given batch, samples were prepared together, multiplexed and sequenced on the same HiSeq lane. In the original analysis: Raw barcoded reads were processed with MIGEC, discarding single-read molecular identifier groups before consensus assembly and CDR3 extraction. VDJtools was used for post-analysis of the clonotype tables, and diversity was normalized by down-sampling every dataset to the size of the smallest sample. To correct batch-related cross-sample contamination, repertoire overlap clustering matched CDR3 amino acid sequences but not nucleotide sequences. TCRdb reran the public reads through fastp at Q25 and MiXCR, keeping productive beta chains. Every CDR3 protein is listed once, alongside the most common genes and DNA of its rows. These V and J calls originate from TCRdb's pipeline instead of the authors' own analysis. Present in this sample are approximately 400,000 distinct CDR3 sequences, around 33% of which were seen just once. Around 15% of the sample is held by the ten biggest clonotypes.

The paper's findings and limits, for the study overall: Multiple sclerosis patients had significantly lower normalized Chao1 diversity than controls, a result that suggests substantial peripheral T-cell clonal expansion. Patients showed significantly higher frequencies than controls for five TRBV segments, among them TRBV5-6, TRBV5-1 and TRBV20-1. Direct clustering with F measure showed strong co-clustering of samples prepared in the same batch, prompting a batch-effect correction. The multiple sclerosis patient group was slightly younger than the control group.

The sample consisted of blood. The V and J segments used are TRBV6-5 and TRBJ2-7; the D segment could be TRBD2, given 7 matching bases. The clonotype was recovered from a girl between 10 and 17 years old with multiple sclerosis. The DNA sequence follows: TGTGGCACCGGGACAAGCGGGATCGGCGAGCAGTACTTC. Translated, it gives CGTGTSGIGEQYF.